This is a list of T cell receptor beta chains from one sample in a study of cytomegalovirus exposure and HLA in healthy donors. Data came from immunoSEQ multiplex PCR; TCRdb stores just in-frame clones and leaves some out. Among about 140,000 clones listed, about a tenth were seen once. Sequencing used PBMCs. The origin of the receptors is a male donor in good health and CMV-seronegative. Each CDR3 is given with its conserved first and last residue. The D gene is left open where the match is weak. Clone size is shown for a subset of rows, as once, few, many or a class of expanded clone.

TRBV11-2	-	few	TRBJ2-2	CASSFLNTGELFF	TGTGCCAGCAGCTTCCTCAACACCGGGGAGCTGTTTTTT
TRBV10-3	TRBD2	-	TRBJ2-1	CAIAETSGLGEQFF	TGTGCCATCGCTGAAACTAGCGGGCTGGGTGAGCAGTTCTTC
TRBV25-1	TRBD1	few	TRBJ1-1	CASSAVKGASGNTEAFF	TGTGCCAGCAGTGCAGTCAAGGGGGCGAGTGGGAACACTGAAGCTTTCTTT
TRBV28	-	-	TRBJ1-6	CASSFAGLTYSPLHF	TGTGCCAGCAGTTTTGCGGGCCTTACTTATTCACCCCTCCACTTT
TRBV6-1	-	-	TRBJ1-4	CASSETQGIGEKLFF	TGTGCCAGCAGTGAGACCCAGGGGATCGGGGAGAAACTGTTTTTT
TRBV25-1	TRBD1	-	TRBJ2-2	CASSEDRVSTGELFF	TGTGCCAGCAGTGAGGACAGGGTGAGCACCGGGGAGCTGTTTTTT
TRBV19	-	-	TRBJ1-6	CASKGQNSPLHF	TGTGCCAGTAAAGGACAGAATTCACCCCTCCACTTT
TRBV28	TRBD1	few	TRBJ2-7	CATTGQGASYEQYF	TGTGCCACCACGGGACAGGGGGCATCCTACGAGCAGTACTTC
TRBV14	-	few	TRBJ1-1	CASSQDGRGSNTEAFF	TGTGCCAGCAGCCAAGATGGAAGAGGCTCTAACACTGAAGCTTTCTTT
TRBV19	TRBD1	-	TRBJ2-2	CASSTRTGVDGELFF	TGTGCCAGTAGTACCCGGACAGGGGTAGACGGGGAGCTGTTTTTT
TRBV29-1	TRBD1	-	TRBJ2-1	CSVFGTAKNEQFF	TGCAGCGTTTTTGGGACAGCAAAAAATGAGCAGTTCTTC
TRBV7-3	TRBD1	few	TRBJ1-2	CASSLTGWGDHYGYTF	TGTGCCAGCAGCTTGACAGGGTGGGGGGATCACTATGGCTACACCTTC
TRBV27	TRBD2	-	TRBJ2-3	CASSSASGGTDTQYF	TGTGCCAGCAGTTCGGCTAGCGGGGGGACAGATACGCAGTATTTT
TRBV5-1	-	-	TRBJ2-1	CASSPPSENNEQFF	TGCGCCAGCAGCCCCCCCAGCGAAAACAATGAGCAGTTCTTC
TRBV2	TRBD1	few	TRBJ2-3	CASSGQASSTDTQYF	TGTGCCAGCAGCGGACAGGCCTCTAGCACAGATACGCAGTATTTT
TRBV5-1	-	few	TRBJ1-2	CASSLEGGRGYGYTF	TGCGCCAGCAGCTTGGAGGGGGGGCGAGGCTATGGCTACACCTTC
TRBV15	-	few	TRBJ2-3	CATSLGGATDTQYF	TGTGCCACCAGCTTGGGGGGGGCCACAGATACGCAGTATTTT
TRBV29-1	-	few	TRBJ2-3	CSVRGLDTDTQYF	TGCAGCGTTAGAGGCCTTGACACAGATACGCAGTATTTT
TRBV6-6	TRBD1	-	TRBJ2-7	CASSYFRDSRYEQYF	TGTGCCAGCAGTTACTTCCGGGACAGTCGTTACGAGCAGTACTTC
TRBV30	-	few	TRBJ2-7	CAWSARGAGPREQYF	TGTGCCTGGAGTGCCAGGGGGGCAGGGCCCCGGGAGCAGTACTTC
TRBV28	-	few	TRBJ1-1	CASSFLRNTEAFF	TGTGCCAGCAGCTTTCTTCGGAACACTGAAGCTTTCTTT
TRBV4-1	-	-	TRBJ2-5	CASSQDRGGGTLSGETTQYF	TGCGCCAGCAGCCAAGATCGCGGCGGAGGAACGCTTTCGGGGGAGACAACCCAGTACTTC
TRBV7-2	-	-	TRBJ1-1	CASSLVLAGNTEAFF	TGTGCCAGCAGCCTGGTATTGGCAGGGAACACTGAAGCTTTCTTT
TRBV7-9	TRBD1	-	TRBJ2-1	CASSSTQGAPSYNEQFF	TGTGCCAGCAGCTCCACACAGGGGGCCCCTAGCTACAATGAGCAGTTCTTC
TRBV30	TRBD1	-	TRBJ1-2	CAWTGIRDRGRGGYTF	TGTGCCTGGACGGGTATCCGGGACAGGGGGAGAGGAGGCTACACCTTC
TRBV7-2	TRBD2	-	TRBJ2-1	CASSKTSGSGGEQFF	TGTGCCAGCAGCAAAACTAGCGGGAGTGGAGGTGAGCAGTTCTTC
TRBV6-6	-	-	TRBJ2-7	CASSYSDFYEQYF	TGTGCCAGCAGTTACTCGGACTTTTACGAGCAGTACTTC
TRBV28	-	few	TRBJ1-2	CASSSERIYGYTF	TGTGCCAGCAGTTCCGAGAGGATCTATGGCTACACCTTC
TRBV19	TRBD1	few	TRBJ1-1	CASSTETGVNTEAFF	TGTGCCAGTAGTACCGAGACAGGGGTGAACACTGAAGCTTTCTTT
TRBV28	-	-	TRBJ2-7	CASSFNSGEQYF	TGTGCCAGCAGTTTTAATTCGGGCGAGCAGTACTTC
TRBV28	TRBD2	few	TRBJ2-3	CASAREGQGDTQYF	TGTGCCAGCGCCCGGGAGGGCCAGGGAGATACGCAGTATTTT
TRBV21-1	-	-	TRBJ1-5	CASSNDRDWNQPQHF	TGTGCCAGCAGCAACGACAGGGATTGGAATCAGCCCCAGCATTTT
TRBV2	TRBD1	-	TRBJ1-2	CASSGRTGSLYGYTF	TGTGCCAGCAGTGGCAGGACAGGGTCCCTCTATGGCTACACCTTC
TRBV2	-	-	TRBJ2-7	CASSLPLTQTSSYEQYF	TGTGCCAGCAGTTTACCTCTCACCCAAACAAGTTCCTACGAGCAGTACTTC
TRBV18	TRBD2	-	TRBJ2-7	CASSPSEGRVYEQYF	TGTGCCAGCTCACCATCGGAGGGGAGGGTCTACGAGCAGTACTTC
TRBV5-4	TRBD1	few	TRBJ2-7	CASSYGTGVYEQYF	TGTGCCAGCAGCTACGGGACAGGGGTCTACGAGCAGTACTTC
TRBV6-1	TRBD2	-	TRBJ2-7	CASTQAGGVYEQYF	TGTGCCAGCACCCAGGCGGGAGGGGTGTACGAGCAGTACTTC
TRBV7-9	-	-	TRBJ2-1	CASRPSYGRVFNNEQFF	TGTGCCAGCAGACCTAGTTACGGCAGGGTTTTCAACAATGAGCAGTTCTTC